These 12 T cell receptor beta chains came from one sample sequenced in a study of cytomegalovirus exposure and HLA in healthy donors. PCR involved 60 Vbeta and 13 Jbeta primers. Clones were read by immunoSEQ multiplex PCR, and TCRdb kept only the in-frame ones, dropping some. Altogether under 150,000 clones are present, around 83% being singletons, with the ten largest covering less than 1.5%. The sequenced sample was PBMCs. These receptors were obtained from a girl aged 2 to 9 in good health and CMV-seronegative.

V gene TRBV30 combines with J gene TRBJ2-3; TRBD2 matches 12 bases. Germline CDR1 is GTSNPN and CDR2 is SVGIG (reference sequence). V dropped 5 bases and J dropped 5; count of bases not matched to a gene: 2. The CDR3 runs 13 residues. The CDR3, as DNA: TGTGCCTGGGAGGGACTAGCGGGAGATACGCAGTATTTT. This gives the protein CAWEGLAGDTQYF. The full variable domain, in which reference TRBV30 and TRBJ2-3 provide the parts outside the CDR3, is SQTIHQWPATLVQPVGSPLSLECTVEGTSNPNLYWYRQAAGRGLQLLFYSVGIGQISSEVPQNLSASRPQDRQFILSSKKLLLSDSGFYLCAWEGLAGDTQYFGPGTRLTVL.

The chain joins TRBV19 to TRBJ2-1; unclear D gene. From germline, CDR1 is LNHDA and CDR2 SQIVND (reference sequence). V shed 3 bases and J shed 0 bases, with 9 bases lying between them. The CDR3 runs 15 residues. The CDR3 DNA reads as TGTGCCAGTAGTATTGACGCTAGCTCCTACAATGAGCAGTTCTTC. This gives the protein CASSIDASSYNEQFF.

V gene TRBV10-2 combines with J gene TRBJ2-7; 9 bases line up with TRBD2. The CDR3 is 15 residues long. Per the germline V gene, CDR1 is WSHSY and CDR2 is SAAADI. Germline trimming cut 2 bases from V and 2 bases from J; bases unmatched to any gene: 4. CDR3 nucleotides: TGCGCCAGCAGTGAGGGGCCTAGCGGGACCTACGAGCAGTACTTC. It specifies CASSEGPSGTYEQYF.

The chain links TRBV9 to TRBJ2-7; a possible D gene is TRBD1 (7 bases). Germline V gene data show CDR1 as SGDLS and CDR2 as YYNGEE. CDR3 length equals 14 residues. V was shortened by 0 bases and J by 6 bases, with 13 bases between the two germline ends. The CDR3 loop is CASSVVAGGREQYF. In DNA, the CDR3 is TGTGCCAGCAGCGTAGTTGCAGGGGGGCGCGAGCAGTACTTC.

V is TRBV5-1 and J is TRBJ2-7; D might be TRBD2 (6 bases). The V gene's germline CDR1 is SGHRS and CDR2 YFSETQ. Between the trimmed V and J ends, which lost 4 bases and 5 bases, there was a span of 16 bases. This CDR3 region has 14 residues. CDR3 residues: CASSLSGPPHEQYF. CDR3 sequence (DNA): TGCGCCAGCAGCCTTAGCGGTCCCCCCCACGAGCAGTACTTC.

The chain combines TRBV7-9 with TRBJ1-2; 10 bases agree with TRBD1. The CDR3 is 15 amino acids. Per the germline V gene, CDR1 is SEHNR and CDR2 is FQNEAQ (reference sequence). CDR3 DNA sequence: TGTGGAGCAGCTTCGGGACAGGGGTTGGGCTATGGCTACACCTTC. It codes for CGAASGQGLGYGYTF.

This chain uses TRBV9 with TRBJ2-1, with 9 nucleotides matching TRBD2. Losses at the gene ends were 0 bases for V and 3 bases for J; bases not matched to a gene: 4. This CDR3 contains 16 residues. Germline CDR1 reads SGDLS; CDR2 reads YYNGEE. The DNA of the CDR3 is TGTGCCAGCAGCGTAGTTGGAGCGGGGGGCTACAATGAGCAGTTCTTC. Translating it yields CASSVVGAGGYNEQFF. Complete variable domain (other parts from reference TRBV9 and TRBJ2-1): DSGVTQTPKHLITATGQRVTLRCSPRSGDLSVYWYQQSLDQGLQFLIQYYNGEERAKGNILERFSAQQFPDLHSELNLSSLELGDSALYFCASSVVGAGGYNEQFFGPGTRLTVL.

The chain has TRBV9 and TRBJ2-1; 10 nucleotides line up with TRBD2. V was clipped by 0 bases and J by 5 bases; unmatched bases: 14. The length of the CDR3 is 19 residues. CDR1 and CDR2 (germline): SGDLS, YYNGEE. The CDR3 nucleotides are TGTGCCAGCAGCGTAGAGACGTTGGGGTCTAGCGGGAGAAACAATGAGCAGTTCTTC. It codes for CASSVETLGSSGRNNEQFF.

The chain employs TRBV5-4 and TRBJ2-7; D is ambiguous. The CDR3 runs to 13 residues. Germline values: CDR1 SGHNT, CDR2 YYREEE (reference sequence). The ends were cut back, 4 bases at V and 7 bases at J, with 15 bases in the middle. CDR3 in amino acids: CASSLEPNVEQYF. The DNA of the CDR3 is TGTGCCAGCAGCCTCGAGCCGAACGTAGAGCAGTACTTC.

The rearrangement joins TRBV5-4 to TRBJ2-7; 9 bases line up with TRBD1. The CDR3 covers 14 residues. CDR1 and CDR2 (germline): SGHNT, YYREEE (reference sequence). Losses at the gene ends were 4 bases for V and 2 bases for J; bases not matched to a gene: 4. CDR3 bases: TGTGCCAGCAGCCTGGACAGGGGAACCTACGAGCAGTACTTC. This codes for CASSLDRGTYEQYF.

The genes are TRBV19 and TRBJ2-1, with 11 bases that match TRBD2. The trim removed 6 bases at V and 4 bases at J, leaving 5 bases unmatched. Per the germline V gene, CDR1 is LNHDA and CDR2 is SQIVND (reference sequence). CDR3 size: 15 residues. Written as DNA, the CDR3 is TGTGCCAGTAGAACGGGACTAGCGGTATACAATGAGCAGTTCTTC. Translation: CASRTGLAVYNEQFF.

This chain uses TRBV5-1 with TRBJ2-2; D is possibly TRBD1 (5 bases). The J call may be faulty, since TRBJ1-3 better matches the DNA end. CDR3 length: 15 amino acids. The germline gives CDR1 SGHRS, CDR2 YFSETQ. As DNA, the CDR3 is TGCGCCAGCAGCCCGGCGGGGGACCGGGGAAACACCATATATTTT. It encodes CASSPAGDRGNTIYF.